This note documents a single T cell receptor beta chain sequence. Its antigen specificity is not known. Qualities for individual bases were not recorded, and no much larger clone is one base off. From the cysteine up to the phenylalanine, the CDR3 has a length of 15 residues. The read is trimmed to its CDR3 DNA, 45 bases read in frame from base 1. Trimming removed 3 bases from V and 6 bases from J; the gene matches leave 5 bases unexplained. The germline V gene supplies CDR1 SGHTA and CDR2 FQGNSA. The library was prepared using the immunoSEQ multiplex PCR assay. TCRdb stores this immuneACCESS table with in-frame sequences only. Part of the clones is absent; in the studies checked, under half of the shortfall reflects unresolved V genes, and no reason is known for the rest. This sample gives 100,000 to 150,000 clones in total; roughly 90% of them show up just once. Approximately 12% of the sample is held by the ten biggest clonotypes.

For every enrolled patient, mismatch repair deficiency was confirmed by either polymerase chain reaction or immunohistochemistry. TCR sequencing was carried out for a few patients who responded to pembrolizumab therapy. In the phase II trial, pembrolizumab PD-1 blockade was tested prospectively in advanced mismatch repair-deficient cancers, no matter which tissue of origin the cancers came from. Peripheral blood T cell samples were collected serially, before PD-1 blockade began and at several time points afterward. The timing of each blood sample was reported as weeks after the first dose of pembrolizumab. This record comes from a study of PD-1 blockade in mismatch repair-deficient tumors (TCRdb year 2017). Broadly, across the study: Between late 2013 and 2016, the trial enrolled approximately 91 consecutive patients with around 11 types of mismatch repair-deficient cancer, all of whom had received prior treatment and were progressing. Tumor-associated T cell clones were tracked in the peripheral blood of patients responding to PD-1 blockade by deep sequencing of TCR CDR3 regions. Summary of the overall study and its limitations: Tumor-resident clones, often undetectable in blood before treatment, expanded rapidly after pembrolizumab and then contracted, generally before radiologic responses.

The sequence was obtained from an adult with mismatch repair-deficient cancer. The sample was peripheral blood, taken just under 74 weeks after starting pembrolizumab. The rearrangement combines TRBV7-2 with TRBJ2-1, with 10 bases matching TRBD2. The nucleotide sequence is given as TGTGCCAGCAGCTTCACTAGCGGGATTTCCAATGAGCAGTTCTTC. Its amino acids are CASSFTSGISNEQFF.